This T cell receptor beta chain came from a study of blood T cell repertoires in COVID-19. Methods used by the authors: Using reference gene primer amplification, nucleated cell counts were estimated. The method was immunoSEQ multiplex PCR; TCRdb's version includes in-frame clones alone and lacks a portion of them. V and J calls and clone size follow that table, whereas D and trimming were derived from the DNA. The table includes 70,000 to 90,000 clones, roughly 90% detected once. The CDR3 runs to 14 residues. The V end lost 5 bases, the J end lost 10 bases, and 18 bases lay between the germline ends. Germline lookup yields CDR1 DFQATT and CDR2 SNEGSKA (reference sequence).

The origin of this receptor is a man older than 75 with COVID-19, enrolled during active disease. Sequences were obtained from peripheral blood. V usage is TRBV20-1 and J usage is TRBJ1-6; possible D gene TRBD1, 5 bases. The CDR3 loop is CSARETVSGSPLHF. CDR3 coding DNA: TGCAGTGCTCGTGAGACAGTGTCTGGCTCACCCCTCCACTTT.